This TCR beta chain derives from a study of T cell changes during pregnancy in multiple sclerosis (dated by TCRdb to between 2018 and 2020). About the investigation overall: Changes in the T cell repertoire over the course of pregnancy were examined in this study in women with multiple sclerosis.

The library came from the immunoSEQ multiplex PCR assay. TCRdb mirrors the immuneACCESS table, restricted to in-frame sequences. Some clones are absent from its copies; in checked studies, under half trace to an unresolved V gene, and the reason for the others is unknown. The sample table shows about 63,000 clones, and approximately 94% are seen once. Clones ranked in the top ten supply roughly 3.1% of the sample. Taken from the germline V gene (reference sequence), the CDR1 and CDR2 loops are LNHDA and SQIVND. From its cysteine to its phenylalanine, the CDR3 spans 15 amino acids. Only the CDR3 DNA is retained, 45 bases long and in frame from the first base. The junction carries 9 bases between V and J, which are trimmed by 1 base and 2 bases respectively. In the case of this clone: Which antigen it targets is not known. No per-base quality is available; no much larger clone lies one base away.

The TCR comes from a female donor with multiple sclerosis, enrolled in a pregnancy study. The sequence joins TRBV19 to TRBJ2-1, and TRBD2 may be the D gene, going by 6 matching bases. This specimen consisted of CD8+ T cells from peripheral blood mononuclear cells, obtained in the second trimester of pregnancy. The nucleotide sequence is given as TGTGCCAGTAGTATAGTCGGGGGTCCCTACAATGAGCAGTTCTTC. This yields the protein CASSIVGGPYNEQFF.